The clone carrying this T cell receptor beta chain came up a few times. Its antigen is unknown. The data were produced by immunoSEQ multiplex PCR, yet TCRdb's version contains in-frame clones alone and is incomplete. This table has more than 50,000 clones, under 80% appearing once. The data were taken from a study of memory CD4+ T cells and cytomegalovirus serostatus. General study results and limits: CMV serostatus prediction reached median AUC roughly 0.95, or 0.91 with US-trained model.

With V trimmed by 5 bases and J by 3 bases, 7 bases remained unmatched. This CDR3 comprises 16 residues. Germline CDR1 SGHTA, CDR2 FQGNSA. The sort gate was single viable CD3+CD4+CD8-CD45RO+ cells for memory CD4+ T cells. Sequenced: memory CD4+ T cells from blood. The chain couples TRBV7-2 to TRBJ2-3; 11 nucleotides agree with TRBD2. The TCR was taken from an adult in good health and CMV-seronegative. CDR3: CASSTLAGGWTDTQYF. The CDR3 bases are TGTGCCAGCAGCACCTTAGCGGGGGGGTGGACAGATACGCAGTATTTT.